This T cell receptor (beta chain) is drawn from a study of OX40 agonist ivuxolimab in advanced cancers. J lost 3 bases, V lost 4 bases, and 2 bases had no gene match. The CDR3 is 15 residues long. CDR1 is SGHRS and CDR2 is YFSETQ in the germline V gene. TCRdb's copy holds only in-frame clones and misses some; the assay was immunoSEQ multiplex PCR. The sample lists tens of thousands of clones, 91% occurring once. The input for sequencing was CD4+ or CD8+ T cells sorted from blood, taken in a trial of the OX40 agonist ivuxolimab. The chain is built from TRBV5-1 and TRBJ2-7, with TRBD2 matching 15 bases. The sequence was collected from an adult with an advanced solid tumor such as melanoma, head and neck, liver or kidney cancer. The chain's CDR3 is CASSTGLAGGYEQYF. In DNA form, the CDR3 reads TGCGCCAGCAGCACGGGACTAGCGGGAGGCTACGAGCAGTACTTC.